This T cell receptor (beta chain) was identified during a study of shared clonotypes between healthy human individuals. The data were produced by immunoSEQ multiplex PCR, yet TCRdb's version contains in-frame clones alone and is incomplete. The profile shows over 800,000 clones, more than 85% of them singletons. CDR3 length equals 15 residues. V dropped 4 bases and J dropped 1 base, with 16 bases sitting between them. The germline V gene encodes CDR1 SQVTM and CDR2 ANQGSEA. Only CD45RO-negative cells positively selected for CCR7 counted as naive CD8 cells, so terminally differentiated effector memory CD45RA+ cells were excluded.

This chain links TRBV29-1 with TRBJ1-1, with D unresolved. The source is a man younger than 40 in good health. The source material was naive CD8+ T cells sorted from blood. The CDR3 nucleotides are TGCAGCGTTGTCGGCACAGTGCCTTCGAACACTGAAGCTTTCTTT. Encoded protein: CSVVGTVPSNTEAFF. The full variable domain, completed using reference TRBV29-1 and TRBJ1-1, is SAVISQKPSRDICQRGTSLTIQCQVDSQVTMMFWYRQQPGQSLTLIATANQGSEATYESGFVIDKFPISRPNLTFSTLTVSNMSPEDSSIYLCSVVGTVPSNTEAFFGQGTRLTVV.